This paragraph reports one TCR beta chain. Its antigen remains unknown. This sample stems from a study of T cell repertoires in cytomegalovirus infection. From the reads, TCRdb called clonotypes with MiXCR, one entry per CDR3 protein. The table lists about 150,000 distinct CDR3 sequences, roughly 15% of them singletons. The study's findings and limits: The ex vivo response was dominated by HLA-C-restricted CMV-specific TCR beta clonotypes.

This TCR came from a human donor in good health (CMV status not recorded). Some clones in this sample may be carry-over from other donors' samples. The sample taken for sequencing was CD8+ T cells from PBMCs.

CDR3 sequence reads: CASSTNWASGGGDEQFF. CDR3 DNA: TGTGCCAGCAGCACAAATTGGGCTAGCGGGGGGGGGGATGAGCAGTTCTTC. The chain uses TRBV7-8 and TRBJ2-1, with 12 bases lining up with TRBD2. Trimming took 5 bases from V and 8 from J; bases not matched to a gene: 13. The CDR3 length is 17 residues. The germline gives CDR1 SGHVS, CDR2 FQNEAQ.